This passage covers 8 T cell receptor beta chains from one sample sequenced in a study of control samples from healthy donors and cancer patients. TCRdb's copy holds only in-frame clones and misses some; the assay was immunoSEQ multiplex PCR. The data contain around 51,000 clones, under 90% of them seen just once; the ten biggest clones take up over 9%. Sequenced: blood. Every receptor here comes from a man between 65 and 85 years old in good health.

This sequence joins TRBV13 and TRBJ2-2; D uncertain. CDR1 and CDR2 from the germline V gene are PRHDT and FYEKMQ (reference sequence). V lost 5 bases and J 1 base, leaving 5 bases between the germline ends. CDR3 size: 13 residues. CDR3 nucleotide sequence: TGTGCCAGCAGCACCCTGAACACCGGGGAGCTGTTTTTT. Its protein is CASSTLNTGELFF.

J is TRBJ1-1 and V is TRBV28; 7 bases line up with TRBD1. The CDR3 length is 15 residues. The J segment lost 5 bases and the V segment lost 6 bases, leaving 12 bases of the junction unmatched. CDR1 and CDR2 (germline): MDHEN, SYDVKM. The CDR3 spells CASRQRSQGRTEAFF. DNA of the CDR3: TGTGCCAGCAGACAGAGATCACAGGGGCGGACTGAAGCTTTCTTT.

This sequence joins TRBV28 and TRBJ1-5, with D tentatively TRBD1 (5 bases). The CDR3 consists of 14 residues. The ends were cut back, 8 bases at V and 5 bases at J, with 16 bases in the middle. Germline V gene sequence: CDR1 MDHEN, CDR2 SYDVKM. In DNA form, the CDR3 reads TGTGCCAGCCATGAGGGGAACGGGGATCAGCCCCAGCATTTT. This translates into CASHEGNGDQPQHF.

This chain joins TRBV5-1 and TRBJ1-6; weak D call: TRBD1 (6 bases). CDR3 length: 14 amino acids. Germline values: CDR1 SGHRS, CDR2 YFSETQ. V was cut by 4 bases and J by 10 bases, with 15 bases left in between. CDR3 loop: CASSLQGPGSPLHF. The CDR3 DNA reads as TGCGCCAGCAGCCTACAGGGTCCGGGGTCACCCCTCCACTTT.

This clone has more than one count but fewer than ten. This chain joins TRBV5-1 and TRBJ2-1; 7 bases align to TRBD2. The CDR3 has 15 amino acids. V dropped 4 bases and J dropped 3; count of bases not matched to a gene: 7. Germline V CDR1 and CDR2: SGHRS, YFSETQ. The CDR3 here is CASSLVAGDYNEQFF. The CDR3 DNA follows: TGCGCCAGCAGCCTCGTCGCGGGAGACTACAATGAGCAGTTCTTC.

The CDR3 coding sequence is TGTGCCAGCAGCAAAGAGGCAGATTCTCGCGAAAAACTGTTTTTT. Protein sequence: CASSKEADSREKLFF. V is TRBV7-2 and J is TRBJ1-4; D unresolved. Germline loops: CDR1 SGHTA, CDR2 FQGNSA. The V and J ends lost 5 bases and 8 bases respectively, with 18 bases between them. The CDR3 has 15 residues.

This clone turned up a few times. The genes are TRBV5-1 and TRBJ1-5; 8 nucleotides match TRBD1. The germline V gene encodes CDR1 SGHRS and CDR2 YFSETQ. This CDR3 contains 15 residues. Trimming cost V 1 base and J 5 bases; bases outside gene matches: 5. DNA for the CDR3: TGCGCCAGCAGCTTGACAGGGGGTTGGGATCAGCCCCAGCATTTT. This translates into CASSLTGGWDQPQHF.

This chain links TRBV30 with TRBJ1-5; the D gene is possibly TRBD1 (6 bases). The CDR3 length is 14 residues. CDR1 is GTSNPN, CDR2 SVGIG, per germline (reference sequence). V lost 2 bases and J 0 bases, leaving 8 bases between the germline ends. Written as DNA, the CDR3 is TGTGCCTGGAGTAGACAGGTTAGCAATCAGCCCCAGCATTTT. Translation: CAWSRQVSNQPQHF.